The source of this T cell receptor beta chain is a study of control samples from healthy donors and cancer patients. Generated by immunoSEQ multiplex PCR, the TCRdb table keeps only in-frame clones and is missing some. The data contain nearly 55,000 clones, 95% to 97% of them singletons. The TCR comes from a woman in her 30s in good health. Material: blood.

The CDR3 region is CASSEGKEQYF. For the CDR3, the DNA is TGTGCCAGCAGTGAAGGGAAGGAGCAGTACTTC. J is TRBJ2-7 and V is TRBV6-1, with D hard to call. The CDR3 has 11 amino acids. V was cut by 1 base and J by 7 bases, with 5 bases left in between. Germline V CDR1 and CDR2: MNHNS, SASEGT.